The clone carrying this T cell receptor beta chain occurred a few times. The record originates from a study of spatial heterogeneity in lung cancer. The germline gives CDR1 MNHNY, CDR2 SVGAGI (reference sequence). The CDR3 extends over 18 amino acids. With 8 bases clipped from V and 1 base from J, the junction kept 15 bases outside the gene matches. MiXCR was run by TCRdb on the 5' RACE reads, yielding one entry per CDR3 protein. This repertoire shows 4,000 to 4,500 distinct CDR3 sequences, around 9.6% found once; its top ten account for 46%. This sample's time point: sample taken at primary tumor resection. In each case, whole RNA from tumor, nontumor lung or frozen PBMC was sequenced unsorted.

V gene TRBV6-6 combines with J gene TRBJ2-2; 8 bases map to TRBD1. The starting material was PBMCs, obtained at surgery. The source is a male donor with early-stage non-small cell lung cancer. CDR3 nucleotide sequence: TGTGCCAGCGGCGGAACAGGGGGAGAAGACGAGAACACCGGGGAGCTGTTTTTT. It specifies CASGGTGGEDENTGELFF.